This note documents a single TCR beta chain sequence. The antigen is undetermined. Amplified TCR beta CDR3 regions came from RNA transcripts. First-round RT-PCR targeting the TCR CDR3 was performed with the HTBI primer set. MiXCR, run by TCRdb on the multiplex PCR reads, gives a single entry per CDR3 protein. In the table there are around 490,000 distinct CDR3 sequences, approximately 20% of which are singletons. The sample is drawn from a study of T cells in Graves' hyperthyroidism and ophthalmopathy. General study points: Expanded thyroid clonotypes (above 0.001) were mostly also found in blood. Prediction of ophthalmopathy progression came a median roughly 7.1 months pre-onset.

Material for sequencing was blood. This clonotype was obtained from a middle-aged man with Graves' ophthalmopathy.

The CDR3 spells CASSHLDPGTEAFF. The DNA of the CDR3 is TGTGCCAGCAGCCACCTTGACCCGGGCACTGAAGCTTTCTTT. The chain joins TRBV14 to TRBJ1-1; D remains unclear. Germline lookup yields CDR1 SGHDN and CDR2 FVKESK. The CDR3 is 14 residues long. Between the trimmed V and J ends, which lost 3 bases and 4 bases, there was a span of 12 bases.